This paragraph reports one T cell receptor (beta chain). This record comes from a study of blood T cell repertoires in COVID-19. Study details: The United States, Italy and Spain provided the acute and convalescent COVID-19 samples.

Germline assignment: CDR1 SGHAT and CDR2 FQNNGV. The CDR3 runs 17 residues. The ends lost 0 bases at V and 6 bases at J; junction bases unmatched: 8. Libraries were prepared by immunoSEQ multiplex PCR; TCRdb keeps only in-frame clonotypes and omits some of them. The data hold about 62,000 clones, with 80% to 90% observed a single time. Source material: peripheral blood. The chain uses TRBV11-2 and TRBJ1-6; 7 bases are a match to TRBD1. This clonotype was obtained from a woman in her fifties or sixties with COVID-19, enrolled during active disease. CDR3 in amino acids: CASSLDTPGGGNSPLHF. The CDR3 region has the DNA TGTGCCAGCAGCTTAGATACACCAGGGGGAGGTAATTCACCCCTCCACTTT.